The 13 T cell receptor beta chains below all came from one sample that was sequenced in a study of response to subunit inactivated influenza vaccine (dated by TCRdb to 2016 to 2019). The method behind the library was RT-PCR. The sequencer listed for this sample is Illumina HiSeq 2500. The public reads were reanalyzed by TCRdb: fastp trimming at Q25, MiXCR alignment, in-frame beta chains only. Each CDR3 protein appears once, grouped with its most common genes and DNA. The sample table holds about 800,000 distinct CDR3 sequences, of which around 20% were seen once. 9.5% to 13% of the sample rests with the top ten. This sample comprised PBMCs from blood, obtained around 5 days after vaccination. The receptor source for this set is a man in his fifties who received an inactivated influenza vaccine. Donor details come from another sample of the same person, matched by shared clones.

This clonotype has a count of ten or more. The chain has TRBV10-3 and TRBJ2-7; 14 nucleotides match TRBD2. V lost 4 bases, J lost 7 bases, and 9 bases stayed unmatched. Germline CDR1 is ENHRY and CDR2 is SYGVKD. The CDR3 sequence is 16 residues long. The CDR3 is CAISAPGLAGVEEQYF. The CDR3 DNA reads TGTGCCATCAGTGCCCCGGGACTAGCGGGAGTGGAGGAGCAGTACTTC.

In its sample, this clonotype was seen a few times. The genes are TRBV7-2 and TRBJ1-1, with D perhaps matching TRBD1 (6 bases). Germline V gives CDR1 SGHTA, CDR2 FQGNSA. The CDR3 has 15 amino acids. V was clipped by 0 bases and J by 2 bases, with 10 bases between them. The CDR3 DNA reads TGTGCCAGCAGCTTAGCAGCGGGGGGCAACACTGAAGCTTTCTTT. It specifies CASSLAAGGNTEAFF.

The chain recombines TRBV6-4 with TRBJ2-5, with 8 bases identical to TRBD1. Losses at the gene ends were 0 bases for V and 1 base for J; bases not matched to a gene: 1. This CDR3 spans 15 amino acids. The germline gives CDR1 MRHNA, CDR2 SNTAGT. CDR3 region: CASSDSGTGQETQYF. The CDR3 coding sequence is TGTGCCAGCAGTGACTCAGGGACAGGCCAAGAGACCCAGTACTTC.

This clonotype has more than one count but fewer than ten. J is TRBJ1-1 and V is TRBV6-5; TRBD1 is a possible D gene (5 bases). This CDR3 has 17 amino acids. The germline V gene encodes CDR1 MNHEY and CDR2 SVGAGI. Trimming removed 3 bases at V and 3 bases at J, with 20 bases between. CDR3 coding DNA: TGTGCCAGCAGTTATGGGGCCTCGGGTAGGAGGGACACTGAAGCTTTCTTT. This codes for CASSYGASGRRDTEAFF.

The chain has TRBV5-1 and TRBJ2-3; TRBD2 is a possible D gene (6 bases). The CDR3 is 18 amino acids. Deletions cut 0 bases from V and 0 bases from J, with 17 bases between. Germline V CDR1 and CDR2: SGHRS, YFSETQ. CDR3 sequence (DNA): TGCGCCAGCAGCTTGGGAGTGCGGGGACTCCAAAGCACAGATACGCAGTATTTT. It translates to CASSLGVRGLQSTDTQYF. The whole variable domain, remainder taken from reference TRBV5-1 and TRBJ2-3, is KAGVTQTPRYLIKTRGQQVTLSCSPISGHRSVSWYQQTPGQGLQFLFEYFSETQRNKGNFPGRFSGRQFSNSRSEMNVSTLELGDSALYLCASSLGVRGLQSTDTQYFGPGTRLTVL.

The rearrangement uses TRBV7-9 and TRBJ2-1; 14 bases fit TRBD2. Unmatched junction bases numbered 6, after V lost 5 bases and J lost 12 bases. CDR1 is SEHNR and CDR2 is FQNEAQ in the germline V gene (reference sequence). The CDR3 consists of 14 residues. As DNA, the CDR3 is TGTGCCAGCAGCCAGCGGACTAGCGGGAGGTCGCAGTTCTTC. Residues: CASSQRTSGRSQFF.

The table lists this clonotype with a few counts. The chain employs TRBV20-1 and TRBJ2-7; D is perhaps TRBD2 (6 bases). This CDR3 spans 14 amino acids. Germline V CDR1 and CDR2: DFQATT, SNEGSKA (reference sequence). The germline V and J ends were trimmed by 6 bases and 1 base, with 16 bases remaining between them. This CDR3 reads CSARPGLLSYEQYF. CDR3 coding DNA: TGCAGTGCCAGACCGGGACTTTTGTCCTACGAGCAGTACTTC.

This clonotype was detected once. The rearrangement uses TRBV18 and TRBJ2-6; D possibly corresponds to TRBD1 (6 bases). The V end was cut by 2 bases, the J end by 7 bases, with 15 bases between. This CDR3 comprises 16 residues. Germline CDR1 reads KGHSH; CDR2 reads LQKENI. This CDR3 is CASSPWGTPRANVLTF. The CDR3 nucleotides read TGTGCCAGCTCACCATGGGGGACACCCCGAGCCAACGTCCTGACTTTC.

This clonotype was seen a handful of times. This chain links TRBV25-1 with TRBJ1-5, with TRBD1 identical over 7 bases. Trimming removed 5 bases from V and 2 bases from J; junction bases left unmatched: 6. This CDR3 spans 15 amino acids. In germline, CDR1 is MGHDK, CDR2 SYGVNS. The CDR3 DNA reads TGTGCCAGCAGTCAGACAGGGATGGGCAATCAGCCCCAGCATTTT. Protein product: CASSQTGMGNQPQHF.

This chain links TRBV5-1 with TRBJ1-6; 9 nucleotides line up with TRBD1. This CDR3 comprises 15 residues. V lost 3 bases, J lost 10 bases, and 8 bases stayed unmatched. The V gene's germline CDR1 is SGHRS and CDR2 YFSETQ. This CDR3 is CASSWGQGMKSPLHF. CDR3 DNA sequence: TGCGCCAGCAGCTGGGGACAGGGTATGAAATCACCCCTCCACTTT. Full variable domain (outside the CDR3, taken from reference TRBV5-1 and TRBJ1-6): KAGVTQTPRYLIKTRGQQVTLSCSPISGHRSVSWYQQTPGQGLQFLFEYFSETQRNKGNFPGRFSGRQFSNSRSEMNVSTLELGDSALYLCASSWGQGMKSPLHFGNGTRLTVT.

This rearrangement joins TRBV29-1 to TRBJ2-1, with 11 positions matching TRBD2. The ends lost 6 bases at V and 3 bases at J; junction bases unmatched: 7. In germline, CDR1 is SQVTM, CDR2 ANQGSEA. This CDR3 spans 15 amino acids. The CDR3 region has the DNA TGCAGCGTAGACCTTACTAGCGGGGGCTACAATGAGCAGTTCTTC. Amino acids: CSVDLTSGGYNEQFF.

As to this clonotype: The junction differs from germline at one of its ends, possibly a read error. The genes are TRBV4-1 and TRBJ1-3; weak D call: TRBD1 (5 bases). The length of the CDR3 is 14 residues. Looked up from germline, CDR1 is MGHRA and CDR2 is YSYEKL. The CDR3 sequence: CASSQAGPGDTVYF. In DNA form, the CDR3 reads TGCGCCAGCAGCCAGGCGGGGCCTGGAGACACCGTATATTTT.

The chain is built from TRBV4-1 and TRBJ1-3; D is unclear. The CDR3 is 16 amino acids. Germline V lookup: CDR1 MGHRA, CDR2 YSYEKL. Deletions cut 4 bases from V and 0 bases from J, with 13 bases between. CDR3 bases: TGCGCCAGCAGCCCCTTCTATCCGCTCTCTGGAAACACCATATATTTT. It encodes CASSPFYPLSGNTIYF.